This T cell receptor beta chain comes out of a study of shared clonotypes between healthy human individuals. The study, taken as a whole, reports: Researchers found naive subsets generally carried larger estimated richness than memory subsets. In the sorted subsets, rarefaction showed sequencing was incomplete despite large depth.

Samples underwent the assay at deep level. The repertoire was sequenced with immunoSEQ multiplex PCR; TCRdb's copy has only in-frame clones and lacks some. The data hold around 2,000,000 clones, with under 95% observed a single time. Germline assignment: CDR1 MDHEN and CDR2 SYDVKM. CDR3 length: 15 amino acids. V shed 5 bases and J shed 0 bases, with 14 bases lying between them. CD8 cells regarded as naive lacked CD45RO, were positively chosen for CCR7, and omitted terminally differentiated effector memory CD45RA+ cells. With respect to this clone: What it binds is not known.

Specimen: naive CD8+ T cells from PBMCs. The TCR originated in a man aged 18-30 years in good health. Some clones in this sample may be carry-over from other donors' samples. The gene calls are TRBV28 and TRBJ2-7; D not certain. The CDR3, as DNA: TGTGCCAGCAGTCCCTTGTCGGAAAGCTCCTACGAGCAGTACTTC. This translates into CASSPLSESSYEQYF.